The 13 T cell receptor beta chains below all came from one sample that was sequenced in a study of cytomegalovirus exposure and HLA in healthy donors. Both 60 Vbeta primers and 13 Jbeta primers went into the PCR. Profiling relied on immunoSEQ multiplex PCR, and the TCRdb table lists in-frame clones only, not all of them. The sample shows roughly 110,000 clones, about 70% of them seen only once. Sequenced: PBMCs. All receptors come from a man aged 25 to 45 in good health and CMV-seropositive.

The rearrangement links TRBV5-1 to TRBJ1-1, with D perhaps matching TRBD1 (5 bases). The V gene's germline CDR1 is SGHRS and CDR2 YFSETQ. Trimming removed 6 bases at V and 3 bases at J, with 15 bases between. This CDR3 has 14 amino acids. CDR3 sequence reads: CASTLNIGDTEAFF. Here the CDR3 DNA reads TGCGCCAGCACCCTTAATATAGGGGACACTGAAGCTTTCTTT.

The V call is TRBV6-6, the J call TRBJ1-2, with D perhaps matching TRBD1 (6 bases). CDR1 is MNHNY and CDR2 is SVGAGI in the germline V gene (reference sequence). The V and J ends lost 4 bases and 6 bases respectively, with 9 bases between them. The length of the CDR3 is 12 residues. CDR3: CASSLGGNGYTF. Here the CDR3 DNA reads TGTGCCAGCAGTTTAGGGGGTAATGGCTACACCTTC.

The V call is TRBV7-2, the J call TRBJ2-7, with D maybe TRBD2 (6 bases). The J call is uncertain, as TRBJ2-5 better fits the DNA end. The CDR3 runs to 16 residues. Germline-derived CDR1 and CDR2 are SGHTA and FQGNSA. The CDR3 region is CASSLAPRVSGETQYF. The CDR3 DNA reads TGTGCCAGCAGCTTAGCGCCTAGGGTGAGCGGGGAGACCCAGTACTTC.

This chain uses TRBV9 with TRBJ2-5; 10 positions match TRBD2. Germline loops: CDR1 SGDLS, CDR2 YYNGEE. V shed 3 bases and J 1 base; nucleotides not matched to a gene: 3. This CDR3 spans 15 amino acids. Written as DNA, the CDR3 is TGTGCCAGCAGCGCCGGACTAGCGGCCCAAGAGACCCAGTACTTC. Amino acids: CASSAGLAAQETQYF.

V gene TRBV10-1 combines with J gene TRBJ2-2; D remains ambiguous. With 5 bases removed from V and 7 bases from J, the gap between germline ends came to 11 bases. CDR1 is WNHNN, CDR2 SYGVQD, per germline (reference sequence). The CDR3 contains 13 residues. As DNA, the CDR3 is TGCGCCAGCAGTCCCGGCGGCAGCGGGGAGCTGTTTTTT. Translated: CASSPGGSGELFF.

The chain recombines TRBV18 with TRBJ2-3; the match to TRBD1 covers 7 bases. This CDR3 is built from 15 residues. Germline loops: CDR1 KGHSH, CDR2 LQKENI. After removal of 6 bases from V and 2 bases from J, the junction contained 8 bases not matched to a gene. CDR3 residues: CASSQTGDPTDTQYF. The CDR3 nucleotides read TGTGCCAGCTCGCAAACAGGGGACCCCACAGATACGCAGTATTTT. Full variable domain (remainder filled in from reference TRBV18 and TRBJ2-3): NAGVMQNPRHLVRRRGQEARLRCSPMKGHSHVYWYRQLPEEGLKFMVYLQKENIIDESGMPKERFSAEFPKEGPSILRIQQVVRGDSAAYFCASSQTGDPTDTQYFGPGTRLTVL.

The V gene is TRBV19, the J gene TRBJ1-1; possibly TRBD1 for D (6 bases). CDR3 length equals 15 residues. The germline V gene encodes CDR1 LNHDA and CDR2 SQIVND (reference sequence). Between the trimmed V and J ends, which lost 8 bases and 1 base, there was a span of 17 bases. The CDR3: CASGGTGQPNTEAFF. CDR3 DNA sequence: TGTGCCAGTGGCGGAACTGGACAGCCGAACACTGAAGCTTTCTTT.

Only a few counts were recorded for this clone. This chain connects TRBV5-1 to TRBJ1-1; D is perhaps TRBD1 (6 bases). V was trimmed by 0 bases and J by 3 bases, leaving 12 bases between them. The CDR3 contains 15 residues. Germline assignment: CDR1 SGHRS and CDR2 YFSETQ. In nucleotides, the CDR3 is TGCGCCAGCAGCTTGGCCAATTCAGGGGACACTGAAGCTTTCTTT. Translation gives CASSLANSGDTEAFF.

The chain employs TRBV5-1 and TRBJ2-3; TRBD2 agrees at 10 bases. CDR1 and CDR2 (germline): SGHRS, YFSETQ. The CDR3 is made up of 17 amino acids. J gave up 2 bases and V 5 bases, and 11 bases lay outside the gene matches. CDR3 loop: CASSIAGLAGVTDTQYF. Written as DNA, the CDR3 is TGCGCCAGCAGTATTGCAGGGCTAGCGGGGGTCACAGATACGCAGTATTTT. The variable domain in full, with the rest retrieved from reference TRBV5-1 and TRBJ2-3, is KAGVTQTPRYLIKTRGQQVTLSCSPISGHRSVSWYQQTPGQGLQFLFEYFSETQRNKGNFPGRFSGRQFSNSRSEMNVSTLELGDSALYLCASSIAGLAGVTDTQYFGPGTRLTVL.

The chain couples TRBV18 to TRBJ2-7, with a weak D call TRBD2 (6 bases). Germline CDR1 KGHSH, CDR2 LQKENI. The ends were cut back, 5 bases at V and 3 bases at J, with 17 bases in the middle. CDR3 length: 15 residues. The CDR3 loop reads CASSTGTATFYEQYF. CDR3 DNA sequence: TGTGCCAGCTCAACCGGGACTGCTACCTTCTACGAGCAGTACTTC.

This clone was found a few times. The V and J genes are TRBV6-1 and TRBJ2-5, with TRBD1 matching over 8 bases. The CDR3 consists of 14 residues. CDR1 MNHNS and CDR2 SASEGT come from the germline V gene. Unmatched junction bases numbered 7, after V lost 6 bases and J lost 4 bases. CDR3 DNA: TGTGCCAGCAGCTTAACAGGGGGAGGAGAGACCCAGTACTTC. It specifies CASSLTGGGETQYF.

Points on this clone: The junction and the germline gene differ at one end; a read error may be behind it. The chain combines TRBV7-9 with TRBJ1-6; D possibly corresponds to TRBD1 (6 bases). This CDR3 contains 14 residues. The V gene's germline CDR1 is SEHNR and CDR2 FQNEAQ (reference sequence). The DNA of the CDR3 is TGTTCCAGCAGCATGAAACAGGGAACATCACCCCTCCACTTT. Translating gives CSSSMKQGTSPLHF.

The chain joins TRBV7-4 to TRBJ1-5; TRBD1 is a possible D gene (6 bases). This CDR3 has 15 amino acids. The germline V and J ends were trimmed by 0 bases and 7 bases, with 13 bases remaining between them. Germline V gene sequence: CDR1 SGHVT, CDR2 SQSDAQ. CDR3 sequence: CASSLASQGRQPQHF. CDR3 sequence (DNA): TGTGCCAGCAGCTTAGCGTCCCAGGGGCGCCAGCCCCAGCATTTT.